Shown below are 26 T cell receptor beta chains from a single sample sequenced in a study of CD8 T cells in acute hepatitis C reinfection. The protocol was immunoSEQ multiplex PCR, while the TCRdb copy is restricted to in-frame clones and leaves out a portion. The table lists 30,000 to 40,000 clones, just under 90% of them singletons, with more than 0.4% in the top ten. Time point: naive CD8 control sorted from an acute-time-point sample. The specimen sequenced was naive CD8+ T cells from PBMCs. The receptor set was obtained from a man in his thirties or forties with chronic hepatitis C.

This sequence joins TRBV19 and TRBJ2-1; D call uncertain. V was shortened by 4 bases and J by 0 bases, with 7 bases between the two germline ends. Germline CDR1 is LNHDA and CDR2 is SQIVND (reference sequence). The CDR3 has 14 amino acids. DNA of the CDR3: TGTGCCAGTAGTAACGCGGTCTCCTACAATGAGCAGTTCTTC. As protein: CASSNAVSYNEQFF.

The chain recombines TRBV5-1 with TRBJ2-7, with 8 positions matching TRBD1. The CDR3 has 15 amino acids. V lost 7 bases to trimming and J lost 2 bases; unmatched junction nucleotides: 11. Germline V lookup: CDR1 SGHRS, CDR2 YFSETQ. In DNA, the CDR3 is TGCGCCAGCCACCCCCCAGGGACAGGTCCCTACGAGCAGTACTTC. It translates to CASHPPGTGPYEQYF.

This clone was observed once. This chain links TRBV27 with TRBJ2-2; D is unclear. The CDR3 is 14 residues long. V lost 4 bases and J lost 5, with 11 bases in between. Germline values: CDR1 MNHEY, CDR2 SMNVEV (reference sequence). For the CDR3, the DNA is TGTGCCAGCAGTTCCTCGGACGGGACCGGGGAGCTGTTTTTT. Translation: CASSSSDGTGELFF.

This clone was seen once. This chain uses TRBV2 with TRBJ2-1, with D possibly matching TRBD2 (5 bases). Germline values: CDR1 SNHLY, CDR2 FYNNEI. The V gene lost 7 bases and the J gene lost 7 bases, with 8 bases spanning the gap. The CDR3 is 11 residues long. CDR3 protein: CASMGGNEQFF. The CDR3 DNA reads TGTGCCAGCATGGGCGGGAATGAGCAGTTCTTC.

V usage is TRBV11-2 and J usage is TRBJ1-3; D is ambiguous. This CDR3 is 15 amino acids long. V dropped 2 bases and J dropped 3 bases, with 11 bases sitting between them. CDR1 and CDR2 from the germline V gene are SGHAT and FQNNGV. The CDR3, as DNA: TGTGCCAGCAGCTTACAACACGGTAGTGGAAACACCATATATTTT. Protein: CASSLQHGSGNTIYF.

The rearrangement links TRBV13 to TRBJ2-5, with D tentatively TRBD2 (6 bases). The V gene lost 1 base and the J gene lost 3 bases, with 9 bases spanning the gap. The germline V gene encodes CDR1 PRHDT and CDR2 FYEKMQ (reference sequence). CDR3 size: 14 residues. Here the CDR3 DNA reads TGTGCCAGCAGCTTAGACGGGAGTGAAGAGACCCAGTACTTC. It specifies CASSLDGSEETQYF. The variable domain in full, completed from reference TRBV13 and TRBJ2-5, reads AAGVIQSPRHLIKEKRETATLKCYPIPRHDTVYWYQQGPGQDPQFLISFYEKMQSDKGSIPDRFSAQQFSDYHSELNMSSLELGDSALYFCASSLDGSEETQYFGPGTRLLVL.

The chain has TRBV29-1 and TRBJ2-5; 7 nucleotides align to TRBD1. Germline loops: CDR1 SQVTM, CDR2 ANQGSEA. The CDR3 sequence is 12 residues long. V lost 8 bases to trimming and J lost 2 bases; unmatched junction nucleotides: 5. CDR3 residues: CSTLTGQETQYF. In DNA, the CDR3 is TGCAGCACTTTGACAGGGCAAGAGACCCAGTACTTC.

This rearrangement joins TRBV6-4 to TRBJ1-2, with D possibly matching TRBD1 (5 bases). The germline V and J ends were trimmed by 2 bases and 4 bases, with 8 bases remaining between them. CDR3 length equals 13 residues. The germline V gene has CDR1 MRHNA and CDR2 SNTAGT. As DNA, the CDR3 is TGTGCCAGCAGTGACGCAGGGAGCTATGGCTACACCTTC. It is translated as CASSDAGSYGYTF.

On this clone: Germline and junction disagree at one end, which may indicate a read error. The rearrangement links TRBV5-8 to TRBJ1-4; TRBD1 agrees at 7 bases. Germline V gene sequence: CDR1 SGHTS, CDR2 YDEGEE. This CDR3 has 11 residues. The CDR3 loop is CASSLGDSEIF. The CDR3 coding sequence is TGTGCCAGCAGCTTGGGGGACAGCGAGATTTTT.

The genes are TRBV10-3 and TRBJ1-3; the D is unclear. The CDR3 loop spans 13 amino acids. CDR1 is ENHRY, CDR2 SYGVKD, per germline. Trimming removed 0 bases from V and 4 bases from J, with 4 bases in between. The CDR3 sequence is CAISESMGNTIYF. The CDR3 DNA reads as TGTGCCATCAGTGAGTCCATGGGAAACACCATATATTTT.

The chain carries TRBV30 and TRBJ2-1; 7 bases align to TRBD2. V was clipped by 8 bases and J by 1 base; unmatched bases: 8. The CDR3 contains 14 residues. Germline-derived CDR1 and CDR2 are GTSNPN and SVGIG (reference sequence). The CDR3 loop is CAVASGSSYNEQFF. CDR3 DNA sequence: TGTGCCGTTGCTAGCGGAAGTTCCTACAATGAGCAGTTCTTC.

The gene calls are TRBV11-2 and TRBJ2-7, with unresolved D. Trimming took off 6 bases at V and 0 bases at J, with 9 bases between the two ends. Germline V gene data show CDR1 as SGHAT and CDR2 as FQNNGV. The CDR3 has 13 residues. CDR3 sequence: CASSRQISYEQYF. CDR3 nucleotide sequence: TGTGCCAGCAGTAGACAAATCTCCTACGAGCAGTACTTC.

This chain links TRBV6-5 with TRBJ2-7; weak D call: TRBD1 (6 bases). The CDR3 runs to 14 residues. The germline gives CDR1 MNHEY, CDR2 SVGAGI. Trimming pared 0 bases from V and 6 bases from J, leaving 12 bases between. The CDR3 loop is CASSYSSRGREQYF. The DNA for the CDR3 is TGTGCCAGCAGTTACTCTTCCAGGGGACGCGAGCAGTACTTC.

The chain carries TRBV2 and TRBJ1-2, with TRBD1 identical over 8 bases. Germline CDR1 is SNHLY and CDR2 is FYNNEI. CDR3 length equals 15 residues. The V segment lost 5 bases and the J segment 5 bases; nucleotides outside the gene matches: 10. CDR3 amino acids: CASSLTGVGEYGYTF. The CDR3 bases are TGTGCCAGCAGTCTGACAGGGGTCGGGGAGTATGGCTACACCTTC.

CDR3 in amino acids: CASSYGTGGYEQYF. The CDR3 DNA reads TGTGCCAGCAGTTACGGGACAGGGGGCTACGAGCAGTACTTC. This sequence joins TRBV6-5 and TRBJ2-7, with 11 bases fitting TRBD1. Trimming removed 2 bases from V and 3 bases from J; junction bases left unmatched: 0. Germline V gives CDR1 MNHEY, CDR2 SVGAGI. The CDR3 is 14 amino acids.

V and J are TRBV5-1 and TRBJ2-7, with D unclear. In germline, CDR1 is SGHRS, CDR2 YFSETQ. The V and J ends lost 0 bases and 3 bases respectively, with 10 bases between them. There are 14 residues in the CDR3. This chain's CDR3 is CASSLEVGFYEQYF. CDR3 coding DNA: TGCGCCAGCAGCTTGGAGGTGGGCTTCTACGAGCAGTACTTC.

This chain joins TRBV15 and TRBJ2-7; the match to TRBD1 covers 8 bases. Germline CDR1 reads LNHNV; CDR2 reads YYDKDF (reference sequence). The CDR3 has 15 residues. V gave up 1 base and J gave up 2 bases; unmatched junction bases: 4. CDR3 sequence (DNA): TGTGCCACCAGCAGAGGCGGACAGGGAACCTACGAGCAGTACTTC. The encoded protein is CATSRGGQGTYEQYF.

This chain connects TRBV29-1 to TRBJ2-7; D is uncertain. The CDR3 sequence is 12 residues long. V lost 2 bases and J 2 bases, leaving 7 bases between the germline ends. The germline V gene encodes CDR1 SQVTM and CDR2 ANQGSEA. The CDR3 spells CSVEKQPYEQYF. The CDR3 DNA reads TGCAGCGTTGAAAAACAGCCCTACGAGCAGTACTTC.

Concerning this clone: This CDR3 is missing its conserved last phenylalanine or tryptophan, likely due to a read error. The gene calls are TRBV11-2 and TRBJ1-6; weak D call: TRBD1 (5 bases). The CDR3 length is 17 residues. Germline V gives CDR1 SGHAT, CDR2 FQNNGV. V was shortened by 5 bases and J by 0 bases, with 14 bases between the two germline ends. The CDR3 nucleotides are TGTGCCAGCAGCCCTACTGGGACCCTCTCCTATAATTCACCCCTCCACCTT. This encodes CASSPTGTLSYNSPLHL.

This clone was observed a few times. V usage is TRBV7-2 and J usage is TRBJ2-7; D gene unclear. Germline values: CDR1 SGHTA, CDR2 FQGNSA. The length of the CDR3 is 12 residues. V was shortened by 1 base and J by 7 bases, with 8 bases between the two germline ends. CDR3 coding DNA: TGTGCCAGCAGCTTAGGGGGAAGGGAGCAGTACTTC. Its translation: CASSLGGREQYF. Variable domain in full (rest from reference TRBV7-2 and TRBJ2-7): GAGVSQSPSNKVTEKGKDVELRCDPISGHTALYWYRQSLGQGLEFLIYFQGNSAPDKSGLPSDRFSAERTGGSVSTLTIQRTQQEDSAVYLCASSLGGREQYFGPGTRLTVT.

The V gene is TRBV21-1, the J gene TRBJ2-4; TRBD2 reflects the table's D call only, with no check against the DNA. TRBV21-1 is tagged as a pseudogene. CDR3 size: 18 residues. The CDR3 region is CASSAKGGTSEIGNIQYF. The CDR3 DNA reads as TGTGCCAGCAGCGCAAAGGGGGGGACTAGCGAAATTGGAAACATTCAGTACTTC.

Here the CDR3 DNA reads TGTGCCAGCAGCCGGGACGGGTACTCTGGAAACACCATATATTTT. Its protein is CASSRDGYSGNTIYF. The chain employs TRBV27 and TRBJ1-3; perhaps TRBD1 as D (5 bases). Germline V gene sequence: CDR1 MNHEY, CDR2 SMNVEV (reference sequence). The CDR3 sequence is 15 residues long. Trimming left V 6 bases short and J 0 bases short, with 12 bases between.

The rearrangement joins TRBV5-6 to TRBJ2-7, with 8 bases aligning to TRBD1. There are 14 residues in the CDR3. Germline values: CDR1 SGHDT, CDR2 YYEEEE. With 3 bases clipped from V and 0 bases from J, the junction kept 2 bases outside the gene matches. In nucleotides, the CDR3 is TGTGCCAGCAGCTGGACAGGGTCCTCCTACGAGCAGTACTTC. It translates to CASSWTGSSYEQYF.

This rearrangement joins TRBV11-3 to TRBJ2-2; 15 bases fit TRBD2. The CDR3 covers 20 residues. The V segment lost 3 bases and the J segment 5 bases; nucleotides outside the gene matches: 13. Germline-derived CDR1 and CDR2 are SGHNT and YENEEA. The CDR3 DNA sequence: TGTGCCAGCAGCTTCGGACTAGCGGGGGGGCCTCAGGTTTTTACCGGGGAGCTGTTTTTT. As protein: CASSFGLAGGPQVFTGELFF. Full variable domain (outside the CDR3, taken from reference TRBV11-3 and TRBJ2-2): EAGVVQSPRYKIIEKKQPVAFWCNPISGHNTLYWYLQNLGQGPELLIRYENEEAVDDSQLPKDRFSAERLKGVDSTLKIQPAELGDSAVYLCASSFGLAGGPQVFTGELFFGEGSRLTVL.

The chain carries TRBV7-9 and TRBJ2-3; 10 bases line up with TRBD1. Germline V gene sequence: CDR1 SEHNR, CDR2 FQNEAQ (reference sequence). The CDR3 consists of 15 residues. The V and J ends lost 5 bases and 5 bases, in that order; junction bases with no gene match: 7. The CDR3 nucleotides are TGTGCCAGCAGCATGACAGGGGGCGGGATAGATACGCAGTATTTT. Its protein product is CASSMTGGGIDTQYF.

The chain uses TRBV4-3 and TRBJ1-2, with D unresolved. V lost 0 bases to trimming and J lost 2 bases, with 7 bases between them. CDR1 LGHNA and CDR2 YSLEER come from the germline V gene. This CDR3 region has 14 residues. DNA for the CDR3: TGCGCCAGCAGCCAAGAGGTGGCAAACTATGGCTACACCTTC. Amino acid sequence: CASSQEVANYGYTF.